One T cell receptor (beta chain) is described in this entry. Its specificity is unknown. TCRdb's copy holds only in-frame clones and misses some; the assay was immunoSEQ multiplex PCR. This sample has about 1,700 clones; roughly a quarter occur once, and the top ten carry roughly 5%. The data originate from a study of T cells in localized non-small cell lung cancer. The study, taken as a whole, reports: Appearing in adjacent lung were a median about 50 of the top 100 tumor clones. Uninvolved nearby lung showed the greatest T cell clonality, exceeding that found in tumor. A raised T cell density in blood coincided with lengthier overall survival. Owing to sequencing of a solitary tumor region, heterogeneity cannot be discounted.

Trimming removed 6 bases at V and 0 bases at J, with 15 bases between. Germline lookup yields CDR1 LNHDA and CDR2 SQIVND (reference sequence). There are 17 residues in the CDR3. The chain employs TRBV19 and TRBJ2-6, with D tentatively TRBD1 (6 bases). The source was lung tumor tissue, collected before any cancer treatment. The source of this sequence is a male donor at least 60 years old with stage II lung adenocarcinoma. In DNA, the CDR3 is TGTGCCAGTAGAGGACAGAGTTTTGTCTCTGGGGCCAACGTCCTGACTTTC. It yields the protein CASRGQSFVSGANVLTF. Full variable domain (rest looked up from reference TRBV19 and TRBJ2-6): DGGITQSPKYLFRKEGQNVTLSCEQNLNHDAMYWYRQDPGQGLRLIYYSQIVNDFQKGDIAEGYSVSREKKESFPLTVTSAQKNPTAFYLCASRGQSFVSGANVLTFGAGSRLTVL.